Each of the 3 T cell receptor beta chains below was sequenced from the same sample in a study of T cell clusters in autoimmune cytopenias. Each sample's input was 250 to 300 ng genomic DNA, roughly 38,000 genome equivalents. TRB rearrangements were amplified by touch-down multiplex PCR with mixed TRB-A/B primers. TCRdb derives one entry per CDR3 protein from the multiplex PCR reads, leaving out DNA. Recorded for this sample: roughly 4,000 distinct CDR3 sequences. Source material: peripheral blood. The receptors derive from a human donor with an autoimmune cytopenia or autoimmune hepatitis (not recorded which).

V gene TRBV18 combines with J gene TRBJ2-2. Per germline, CDR1 KGHSH and CDR2 LQKENI. The CDR3 runs to 13 residues. CDR3 residues: CASYPTDTGELFF.

The genes are TRBV12-3 or TRBV12-4 and TRBJ2-1; the TCRdb call, TRBD2, lacks DNA for checking. This CDR3 has 14 residues. The CDR3 sequence is CASSHAGTVNEQFF.

V usage is TRBV19 and J usage is TRBJ1-2; TCRdb proposes TRBD1, but this gene call is untestable without DNA. Germline V gene data show CDR1 as LNHDA and CDR2 as SQIVND (reference sequence). The CDR3 consists of 13 residues. This CDR3 reads CASSLRTGNGYTF.